The rows below give T cell receptor beta chains drawn from one sample of a study of blood T cell repertoires in COVID-19. Sequencing was performed with immunoSEQ multiplex PCR; in TCRdb, only in-frame clones are kept and a portion is missing. The sample lists 250,000 to 350,000 clones, roughly 84% occurring once. The sample consisted of peripheral blood. The receptors derive from a human donor with COVID-19, enrolled during active disease. The donor label of this sample is uncertain. The CDR3 runs from the conserved cysteine through the conserved F or W. D genes are given only for firm matches. The size of a clone is reported for some rows only, either as once, few or many, or as a class for expanded clones.

TRBJ1-1,TRBD1,TRBV19,.,CASSTTGTGGFTEAFF,TGTGCCAGTAGTACCACCGGGACAGGGGGCTTCACTGAAGCTTTCTTT
TRBJ1-3,.,TRBV6-5,.,CASTFSPGNTIYF,TGTGCCAGCACCTTTTCCCCCGGAAACACCATATATTTT
TRBJ1-1,.,TRBV2,.,CASSDSRSNTEAFF,TGTGCCAGCAGTGATAGCCGCTCGAACACTGAAGCTTTCTTT
TRBJ2-7,.,TRBV7-2,.,CASSFAGSYEQYF,TGTGCCAGCAGCTTTGCGGGGTCCTACGAGCAGTACTTC
TRBJ1-1,TRBD1,TRBV19,few,CASSRVGQVANTEAFF,TGTGCCAGTAGCCGAGTTGGACAGGTGGCGAACACTGAAGCTTTCTTT
TRBJ1-5,.,TRBV5-4,.,CAYGDSGVEQPQHF,TGTGCCTACGGAGATTCCGGGGTAGAACAGCCCCAGCATTTT
TRBJ1-5,.,TRBV30,.,CAWTGTENQPQHF,TGTGCCTGGACCGGGACTGAGAATCAGCCCCAGCATTTT
TRBJ2-7,TRBD2,TRBV5-4,.,CASSLEAGVYEQYF,TGTGCCAGCAGCTTGGAGGCGGGAGTTTACGAGCAGTACTTC
TRBJ1-6,.,TRBV27,once,CASSLGGGPLHF,TGTGCCAGCAGCCTGGGGGGAGGTCCCCTCCACTTT
TRBJ1-1,.,TRBV25-1,.,CASSPGGYTEAFF,TGTGCCAGCAGTCCTGGGGGGTACACTGAAGCTTTCTTT
TRBJ1-2,.,TRBV20-1,.,CSASFSYGYTF,TGCAGTGCTAGTTTCAGCTATGGCTACACCTTC